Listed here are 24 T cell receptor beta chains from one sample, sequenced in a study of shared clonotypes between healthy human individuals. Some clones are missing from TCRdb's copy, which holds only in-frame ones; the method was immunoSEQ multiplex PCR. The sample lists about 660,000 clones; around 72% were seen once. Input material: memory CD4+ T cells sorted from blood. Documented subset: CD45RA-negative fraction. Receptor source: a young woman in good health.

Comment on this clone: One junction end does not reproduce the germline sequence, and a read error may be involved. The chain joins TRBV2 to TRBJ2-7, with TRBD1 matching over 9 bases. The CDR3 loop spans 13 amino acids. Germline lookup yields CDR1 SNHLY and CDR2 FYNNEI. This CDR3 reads CASTGTGRGASRF. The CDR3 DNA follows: TGTGCCAGCACCGGGACAGGGAGAGGGGCCTCGAGGTTC.

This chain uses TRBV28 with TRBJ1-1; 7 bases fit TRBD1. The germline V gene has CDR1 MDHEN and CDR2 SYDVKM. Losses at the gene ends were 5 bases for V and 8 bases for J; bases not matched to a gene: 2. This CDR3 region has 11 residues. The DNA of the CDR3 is TGTGCCAGCAGTGCGGACAGGGAAGCTTTCTTT. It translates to CASSADREAFF.

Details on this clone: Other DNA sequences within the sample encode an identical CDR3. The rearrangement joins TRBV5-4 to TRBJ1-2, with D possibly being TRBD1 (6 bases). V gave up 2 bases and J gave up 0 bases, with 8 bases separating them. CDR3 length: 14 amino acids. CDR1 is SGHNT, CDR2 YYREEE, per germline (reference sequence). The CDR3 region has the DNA TGTGCCAGCAGCTTAGGGGGGACTAACTATGGCTACACCTTC. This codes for CASSLGGTNYGYTF.

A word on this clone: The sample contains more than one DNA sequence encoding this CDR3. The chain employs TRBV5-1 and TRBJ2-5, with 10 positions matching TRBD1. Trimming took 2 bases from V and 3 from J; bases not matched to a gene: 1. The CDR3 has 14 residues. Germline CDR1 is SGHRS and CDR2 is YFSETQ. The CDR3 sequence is CASSFGQGEETQYF. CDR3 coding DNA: TGCGCCAGCAGCTTCGGACAGGGGGAAGAGACCCAGTACTTC.

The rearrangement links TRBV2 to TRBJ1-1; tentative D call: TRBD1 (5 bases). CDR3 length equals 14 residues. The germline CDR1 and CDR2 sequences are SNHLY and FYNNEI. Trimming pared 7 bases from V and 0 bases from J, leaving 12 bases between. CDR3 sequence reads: CASKAGGMNTEAFF. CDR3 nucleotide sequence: TGTGCCAGCAAGGCCGGGGGAATGAACACTGAAGCTTTCTTT.

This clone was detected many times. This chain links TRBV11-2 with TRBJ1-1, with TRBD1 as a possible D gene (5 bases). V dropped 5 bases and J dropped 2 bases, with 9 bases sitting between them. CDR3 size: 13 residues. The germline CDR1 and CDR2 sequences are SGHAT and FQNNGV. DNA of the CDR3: TGTGCCAGCAGCGAAGGGGTAAACACTGAAGCTTTCTTT. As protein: CASSEGVNTEAFF.

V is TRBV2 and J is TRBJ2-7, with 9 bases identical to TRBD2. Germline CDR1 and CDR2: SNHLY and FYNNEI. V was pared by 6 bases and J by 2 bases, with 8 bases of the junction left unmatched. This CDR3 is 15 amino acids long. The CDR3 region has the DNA TGTGCCAGCAGACCTCTGACTAGCGGTGCCTACGAGCAGTACTTC. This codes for CASRPLTSGAYEQYF.

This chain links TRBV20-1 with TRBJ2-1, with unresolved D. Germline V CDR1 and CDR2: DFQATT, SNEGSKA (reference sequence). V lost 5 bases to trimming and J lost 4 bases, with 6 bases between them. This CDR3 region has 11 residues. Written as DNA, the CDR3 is TGCAGTGCTGGAAAATACAATGAGCAGTTCTTC. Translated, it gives CSAGKYNEQFF.

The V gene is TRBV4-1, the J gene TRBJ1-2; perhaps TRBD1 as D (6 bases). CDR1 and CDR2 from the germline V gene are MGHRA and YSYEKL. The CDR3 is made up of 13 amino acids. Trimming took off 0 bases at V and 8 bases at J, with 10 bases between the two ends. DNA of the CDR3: TGCGCCAGCAGCCAAGATGGGGGGACAGGCTACACCTTC. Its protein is CASSQDGGTGYTF.

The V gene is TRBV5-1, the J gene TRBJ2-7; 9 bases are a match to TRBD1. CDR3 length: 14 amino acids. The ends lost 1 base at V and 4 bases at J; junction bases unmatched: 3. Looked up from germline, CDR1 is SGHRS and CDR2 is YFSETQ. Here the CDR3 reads CASSLLGQGYEQYF. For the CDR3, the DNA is TGCGCCAGCAGCTTGCTTGGACAGGGGTACGAGCAGTACTTC.

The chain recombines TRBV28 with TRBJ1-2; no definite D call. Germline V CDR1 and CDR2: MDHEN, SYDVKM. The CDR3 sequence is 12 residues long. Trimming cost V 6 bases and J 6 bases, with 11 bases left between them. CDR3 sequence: CASRVGRNGYTF. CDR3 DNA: TGTGCCAGCAGAGTAGGAAGGAATGGCTACACCTTC.

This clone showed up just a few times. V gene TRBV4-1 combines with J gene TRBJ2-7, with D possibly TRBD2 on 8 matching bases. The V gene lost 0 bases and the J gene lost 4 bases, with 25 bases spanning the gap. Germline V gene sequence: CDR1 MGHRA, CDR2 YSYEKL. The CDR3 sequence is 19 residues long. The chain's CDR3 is CASSQDRGGQIDPRYEQYF. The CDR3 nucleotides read TGCGCCAGCAGCCAAGATCGGGGGGGACAGATCGATCCTAGGTACGAGCAGTACTTC.

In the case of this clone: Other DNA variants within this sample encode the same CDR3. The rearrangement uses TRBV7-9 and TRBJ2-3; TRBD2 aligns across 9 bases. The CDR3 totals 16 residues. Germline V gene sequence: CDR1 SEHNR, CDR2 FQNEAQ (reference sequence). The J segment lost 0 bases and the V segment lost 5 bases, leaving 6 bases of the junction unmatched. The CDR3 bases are TGTGCCAGCAGCCCGGGACTAGCATTGAGCACAGATACGCAGTATTTT. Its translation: CASSPGLALSTDTQYF.

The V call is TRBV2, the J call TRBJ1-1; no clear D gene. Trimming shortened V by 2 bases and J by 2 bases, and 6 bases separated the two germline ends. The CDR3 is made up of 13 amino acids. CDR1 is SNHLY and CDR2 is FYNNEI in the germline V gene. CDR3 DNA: TGTGCCAGCAGTGAAAAATTCAACACTGAAGCTTTCTTT. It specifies CASSEKFNTEAFF.

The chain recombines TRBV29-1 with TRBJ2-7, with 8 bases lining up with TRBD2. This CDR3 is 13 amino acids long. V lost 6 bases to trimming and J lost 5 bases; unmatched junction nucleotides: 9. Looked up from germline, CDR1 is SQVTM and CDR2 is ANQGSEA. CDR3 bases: TGCAGCGTGGCAATAGCGGGAAGCAACGAGCAGTACTTC. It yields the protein CSVAIAGSNEQYF.

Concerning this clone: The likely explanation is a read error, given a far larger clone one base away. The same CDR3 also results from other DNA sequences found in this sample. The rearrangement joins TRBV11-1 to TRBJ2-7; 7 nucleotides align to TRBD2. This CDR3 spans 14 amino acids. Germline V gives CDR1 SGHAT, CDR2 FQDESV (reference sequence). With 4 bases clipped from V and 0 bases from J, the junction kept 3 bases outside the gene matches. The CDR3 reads CASSSQRDSYEQYF. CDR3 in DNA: TGTGCCAGCAGCTCCCAGCGGGACTCCTACGAGCAGTACTTC.

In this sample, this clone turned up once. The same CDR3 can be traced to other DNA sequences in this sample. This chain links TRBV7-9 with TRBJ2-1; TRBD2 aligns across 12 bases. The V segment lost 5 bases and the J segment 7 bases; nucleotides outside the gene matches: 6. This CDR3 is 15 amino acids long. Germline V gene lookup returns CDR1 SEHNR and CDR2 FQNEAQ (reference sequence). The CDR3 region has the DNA TGTGCCAGCAGCCTACTAGCGGGAGGTGGGAATGAGCAGTTCTTC. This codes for CASSLLAGGGNEQFF.

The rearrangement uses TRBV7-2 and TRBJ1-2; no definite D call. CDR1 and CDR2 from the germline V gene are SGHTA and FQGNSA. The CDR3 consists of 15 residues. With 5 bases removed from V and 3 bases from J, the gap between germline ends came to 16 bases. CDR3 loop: CASSPSTTGHYGYTF. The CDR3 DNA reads TGTGCCAGCAGCCCCAGCACTACCGGACACTATGGCTACACCTTC.

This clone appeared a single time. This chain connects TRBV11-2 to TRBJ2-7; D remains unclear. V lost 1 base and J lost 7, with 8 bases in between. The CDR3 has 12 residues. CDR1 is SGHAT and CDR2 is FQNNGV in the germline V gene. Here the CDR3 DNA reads TGTGCCAGCAGCTTAGCGGGTAGGGAGCAGTACTTC. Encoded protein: CASSLAGREQYF.

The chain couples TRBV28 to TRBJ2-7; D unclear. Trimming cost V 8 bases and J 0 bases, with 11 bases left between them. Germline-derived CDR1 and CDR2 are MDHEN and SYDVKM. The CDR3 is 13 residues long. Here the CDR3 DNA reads TGTGCCAGCCGCCCCGCGAGCTCCTACGAGCAGTACTTC. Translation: CASRPASSYEQYF.

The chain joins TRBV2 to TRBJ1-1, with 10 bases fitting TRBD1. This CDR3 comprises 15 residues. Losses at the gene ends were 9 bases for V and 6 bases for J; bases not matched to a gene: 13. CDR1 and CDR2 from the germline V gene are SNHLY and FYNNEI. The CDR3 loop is CARRQGASVTSEAFF. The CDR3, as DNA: TGTGCCAGACGACAGGGGGCCAGCGTAACCTCTGAAGCTTTCTTT.

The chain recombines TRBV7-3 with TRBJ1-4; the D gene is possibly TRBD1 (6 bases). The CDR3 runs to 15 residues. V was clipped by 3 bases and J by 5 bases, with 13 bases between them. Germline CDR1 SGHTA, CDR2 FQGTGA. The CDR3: CASSFSGAPNEKLFF. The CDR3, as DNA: TGTGCCAGCAGCTTCTCAGGGGCCCCGAATGAAAAACTGTTTTTT.

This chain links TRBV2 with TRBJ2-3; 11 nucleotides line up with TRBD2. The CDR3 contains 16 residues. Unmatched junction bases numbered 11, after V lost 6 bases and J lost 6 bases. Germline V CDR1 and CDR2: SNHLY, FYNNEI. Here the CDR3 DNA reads TGTGCCAGCAGGAACCATAGCGGGAGGGCCGGTGATACGCAGTATTTT. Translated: CASRNHSGRAGDTQYF.

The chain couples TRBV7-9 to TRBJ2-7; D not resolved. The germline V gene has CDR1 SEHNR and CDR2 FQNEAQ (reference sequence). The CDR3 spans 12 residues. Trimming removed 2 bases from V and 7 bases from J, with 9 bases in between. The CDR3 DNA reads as TGTGCCAGCAGCTTATCTGAAACAGAGCAGTACTTC. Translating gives CASSLSETEQYF.